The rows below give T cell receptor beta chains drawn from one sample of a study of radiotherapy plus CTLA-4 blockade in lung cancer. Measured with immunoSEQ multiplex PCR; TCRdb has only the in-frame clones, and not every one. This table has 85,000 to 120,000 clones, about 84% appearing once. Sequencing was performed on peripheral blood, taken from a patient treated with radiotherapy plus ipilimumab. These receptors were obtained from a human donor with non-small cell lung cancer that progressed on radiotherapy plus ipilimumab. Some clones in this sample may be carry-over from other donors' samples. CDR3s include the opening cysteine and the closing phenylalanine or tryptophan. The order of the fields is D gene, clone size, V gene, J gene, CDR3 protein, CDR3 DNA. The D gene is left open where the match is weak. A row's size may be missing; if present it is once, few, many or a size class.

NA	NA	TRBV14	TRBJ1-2	CASSQQGEGYTF	TGTGCCAGCAGTCAACAGGGTGAGGGCTACACCTTC
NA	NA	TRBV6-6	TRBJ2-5	CASRTRETQYF	TGTGCCAGCAGGACGAGGGAGACCCAGTACTTC
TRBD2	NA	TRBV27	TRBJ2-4	CASSLGTSFNIQYF	TGTGCCAGCAGCTTAGGGACTAGCTTTAACATTCAGTACTTC
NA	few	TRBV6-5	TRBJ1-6	CASRLDSDNSPLHF	TGTGCCAGCAGACTCGACAGCGATAATTCACCCCTCCACTTT
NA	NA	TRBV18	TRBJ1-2	CASSPQRAYGYTF	TGTGCCAGCTCACCACAAAGGGCTTATGGCTACACCTTC
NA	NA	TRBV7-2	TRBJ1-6	CASSVPGRYANSPLHF	TGTGCCAGCAGCGTACCGGGACGTTACGCCAATTCACCCCTCCACTTT
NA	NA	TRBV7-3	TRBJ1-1	CASSLTGYTEAFF	TGTGCCAGCAGCTTAACAGGCTACACTGAAGCTTTCTTT
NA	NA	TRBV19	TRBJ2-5	CASSIGWIRGNQKETQYF	TGTGCCAGTAGTATAGGTTGGATCAGGGGAAATCAGAAGGAGACCCAGTACTTC
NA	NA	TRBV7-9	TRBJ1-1	CASSTRTGGVEAFF	TGTGCCAGCAGCACCCGGACGGGAGGGGTTGAAGCTTTCTTT
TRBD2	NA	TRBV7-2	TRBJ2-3	CASSLAPRGGNTQYF	TGTGCCAGCAGCTTAGCGCCCCGGGGGGGTAATACGCAGTATTTT
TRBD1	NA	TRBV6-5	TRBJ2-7	CASRLQGASYEQYF	TGTGCCAGCAGATTACAGGGGGCCTCCTACGAGCAGTACTTC
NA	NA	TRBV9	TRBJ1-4	CASSVAPGVTDEKLFF	TGTGCCAGCAGCGTAGCACCGGGAGTAACGGATGAAAAACTGTTTTTT
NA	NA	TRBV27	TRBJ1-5	CASSLVGNQPQHF	TGTGCCAGCAGTTTAGTAGGGAATCAGCCCCAGCATTTT
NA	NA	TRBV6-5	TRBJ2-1	CASSYSPGYEQFF	TGTGCCAGCAGTTACTCTCCGGGGTATGAGCAGTTCTTC
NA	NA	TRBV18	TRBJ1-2	CASSPGNYGYTF	TGTGCCAGCTCACCAGGGAACTATGGCTACACCTTC
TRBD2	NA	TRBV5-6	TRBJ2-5	CASSLAGGRETQYF	TGTGCCAGCAGCCTAGCGGGGGGGCGCGAGACCCAGTACTTC
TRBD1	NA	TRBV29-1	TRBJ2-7	CSSKGAGGEEQYF	TGCAGCTCTAAAGGGGCAGGGGGCGAGGAGCAGTACTTC
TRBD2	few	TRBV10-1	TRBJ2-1	CASRRLAGNNEQFF	TGCGCCAGCAGGCGACTAGCGGGCAACAATGAGCAGTTCTTC
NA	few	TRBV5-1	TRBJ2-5	CASSLVHGEEYQETQYF	TGCGCCAGCAGCTTGGTACACGGGGAGGAGTACCAAGAGACCCAGTACTTC
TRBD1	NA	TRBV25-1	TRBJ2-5	CASSPTGPVRQETQYF	TGTGCCAGCAGTCCGACAGGGCCGGTCCGCCAAGAGACCCAGTACTTC
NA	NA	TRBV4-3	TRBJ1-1	CASSQDRRVRNTEAFF	TGCGCCAGCAGCCAAGATAGGAGGGTGCGGAACACTGAAGCTTTCTTT
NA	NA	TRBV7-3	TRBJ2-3	CASSWTARTDTQYF	TGTGCCAGCAGCTGGACAGCACGCACAGATACGCAGTATTTT
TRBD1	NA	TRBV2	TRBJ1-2	CASTGQGANYGYTF	TGTGCCAGCACTGGACAGGGAGCTAACTATGGCTACACCTTC
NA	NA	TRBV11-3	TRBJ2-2	CASSYYGGENTGELFF	TGTGCCAGCAGCTACTATGGCGGGGAGAACACCGGGGAGCTGTTTTTT
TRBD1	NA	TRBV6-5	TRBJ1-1	CASILQGSHWTEAFF	TGTGCCAGCATCTTACAGGGGAGCCATTGGACTGAAGCTTTCTTT
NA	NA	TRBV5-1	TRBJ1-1	CASSPPGGYTEAFF	TGCGCCAGCAGCCCCCCTGGTGGGTACACTGAAGCTTTCTTT
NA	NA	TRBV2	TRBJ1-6	CASSTGGGSPLHF	TGTGCCAGCAGTACCGGGGGTGGCTCACCCCTCCACTTT
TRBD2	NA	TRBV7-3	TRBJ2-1	CASSPRLASNEQFF	TGTGCCAGCAGCCCACGACTAGCATCCAATGAGCAGTTCTTC
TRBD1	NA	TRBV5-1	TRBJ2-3	CASSLDYRGDTQYF	TGCGCCAGCAGCCTGGATTACAGGGGGGATACGCAGTATTTT
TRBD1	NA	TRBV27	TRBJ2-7	CASSKGEWYRGIYEQYF	TGTGCCAGCAGTAAGGGGGAATGGTACAGGGGAATCTACGAGCAGTACTTC
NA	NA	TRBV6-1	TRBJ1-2	CASSAKHHRDGYTF	TGTGCCAGCAGTGCAAAACACCACAGGGATGGCTACACCTTC
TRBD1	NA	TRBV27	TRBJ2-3	CASSFSKGAGGTDTQYF	TGTGCCAGCAGTTTCAGTAAGGGGGCGGGTGGCACAGATACGCAGTATTTT
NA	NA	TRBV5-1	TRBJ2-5	CASSLESGGKQETQYF	TGCGCCAGCAGCTTGGAGTCGGGGGGCAAGCAAGAGACCCAGTACTTC
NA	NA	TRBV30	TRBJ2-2	CAWSVIGPGELFF	TGTGCCTGGAGTGTGATAGGCCCCGGGGAGCTGTTTTTT
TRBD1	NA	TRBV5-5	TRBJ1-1	CASSSGQGLNTEAFF	TGTGCCAGCAGCTCGGGACAGGGCCTGAACACTGAAGCTTTCTTT
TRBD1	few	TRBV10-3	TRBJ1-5	CATTGTADQPQHF	TGTGCCACAACCGGGACAGCCGATCAGCCCCAGCATTTT
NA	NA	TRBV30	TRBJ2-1	CAWSVHLHYNEQFF	TGTGCCTGGAGTGTGCACCTCCACTACAATGAGCAGTTCTTC
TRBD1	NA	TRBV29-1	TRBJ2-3	CSVIEGAGSTDTQYF	TGCAGCGTCATTGAGGGGGCAGGGAGCACAGATACGCAGTATTTT
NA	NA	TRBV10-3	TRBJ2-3	CAISWAQRLDTQYF	TGTGCCATCAGCTGGGCCCAGCGCCTAGATACGCAGTATTTT
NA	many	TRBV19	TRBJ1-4	CASTMDQGYEKLFF	TGTGCCAGTACAATGGACCAGGGGTACGAAAAACTGTTTTTT
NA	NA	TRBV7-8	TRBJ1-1	CASSLERALGTEAFF	TGTGCCAGCAGCTTAGAGAGGGCACTGGGCACTGAAGCTTTCTTT
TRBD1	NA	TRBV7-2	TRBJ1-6	CASTPRGTGATSPLHF	TGTGCCAGCACCCCGAGGGGGACAGGGGCCACTTCACCCCTCCACTTT
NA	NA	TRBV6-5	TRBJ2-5	CASSDPRPGIRTQYF	TGTGCCAGCAGCGACCCACGCCCCGGAATAAGGACCCAGTACTTC
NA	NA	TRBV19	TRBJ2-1	CASSPWTASWNEQFF	TGTGCCAGTAGTCCCTGGACAGCGTCTTGGAATGAGCAGTTCTTC
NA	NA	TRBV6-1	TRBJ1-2	CASRAVSPTIGYTF	TGTGCCAGCAGGGCAGTCAGCCCCACTATTGGCTACACCTTC
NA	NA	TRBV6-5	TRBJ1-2	CASKTPRASGYIF	TGTGCCAGCAAAACCCCCCGGGCCTCAGGCTACATCTTC
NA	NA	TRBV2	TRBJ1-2	CASSLKGWGDYGYTF	TGTGCCAGCAGTCTAAAGGGATGGGGGGACTATGGCTACACCTTC
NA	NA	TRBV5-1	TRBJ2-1	CASSLTGGWNEQFF	TGCGCCAGCAGCTTGACTGGGGGGTGGAATGAGCAGTTCTTC
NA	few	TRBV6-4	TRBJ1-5	CASSEGQGQPQHF	TGTGCCAGCAGTGAGGGACAAGGACAGCCCCAGCATTTT
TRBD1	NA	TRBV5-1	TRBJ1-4	CASSLDRGPEKLFF	TGCGCCAGCAGCTTGGACAGGGGGCCAGAAAAACTGTTTTTT
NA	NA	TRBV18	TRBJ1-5	CASSPETGLDQPQHF	TGTGCCAGCTCACCAGAAACCGGGTTGGATCAGCCCCAGCATTTT
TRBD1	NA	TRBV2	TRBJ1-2	CASSHPGGIGNYGYTF	TGTGCCAGCAGTCACCCAGGGGGCATAGGAAACTATGGCTACACCTTC